Listed below are T cell receptor beta chains from one sample, sequenced in a study of blood T cell repertoires in COVID-19. TCRdb's table, derived via immunoSEQ multiplex PCR, lists solely in-frame clones and lacks some. The repertoire consists of around 160,000 clones, with over 80% occurring once and the leading ten covering 2.5% to 3%. Material: peripheral blood. These receptors were obtained from a woman aged 35 to 49 with active or convalescent COVID-19. Each CDR3 is given without its conserved first and last residue. The order of the fields is J gene, clone size, V gene, CDR3 protein. Some rows have no size entry. The others give once, few or many, or a class for an expanded clone.

TRBJ1-1 | . | TRBV6-5 | ASIRDPGTEAF
TRBJ2-7 | . | TRBV5-5 | ASSSGSYEQY
TRBJ2-2 | . | TRBV19 | ASCRHSSGRGAGELF
TRBJ1-1 | few | TRBV18 | ASSPRQGANTEAF
TRBJ2-7 | . | TRBV9 | ASSGSQGGSYEQY
TRBJ1-5 | once | TRBV7-2 | ASSSGQSNQPQH
TRBJ1-5 | . | TRBV2 | ASSGSNQPQH
TRBJ1-4 | . | TRBV2 | ASRPPGGRSEKLF
TRBJ1-6 | . | TRBV4-2 | ASSLLFTRDRANSPLH
TRBJ1-1 | . | TRBV19 | ASSSGGGLMVSEAF
TRBJ2-2 | . | TRBV24-1 | ATSDFYQGAGELF
TRBJ2-1 | . | TRBV5-1 | ASSGLAAYNEQF
TRBJ1-5 | . | TRBV28 | ASSPPPLFTGGSNQPQH
TRBJ1-3 | . | TRBV6-5 | ASSTGVSGNTIY
TRBJ2-1 | . | TRBV7-2 | ASSLDSRAYNEQF
TRBJ2-3 | . | TRBV30 | AWGRLIVTDTQY
TRBJ1-1 | . | TRBV28 | ASRRQGALNTEAF
TRBJ1-2 | once | TRBV19 | ASRSGQSYYGYT
TRBJ1-3 | . | TRBV30 | AWQGQGPKIIY
TRBJ1-5 | . | TRBV4-3 | ASSQQGYSNQPQH
TRBJ2-7 | once | TRBV5-1 | ASSLRTGDFDFYEQY
TRBJ1-1 | . | TRBV6-2/TRBV6-3 | ASSYSTGVLTEAF
TRBJ1-2 | . | TRBV11-2 | ASRTGGDYGYT
TRBJ1-1 | . | TRBV10-3 | AISESILGQENTEAF
TRBJ1-5 | . | TRBV30 | AWSALRQGRQPQH
TRBJ1-2 | many | TRBV7-9 | ASSLDSGGFSQGYT
TRBJ2-5 | . | TRBV2 | ASSSHRGRETQY
TRBJ1-5 | . | TRBV27 | ASSITGANSNQPQH
TRBJ1-4 | . | TRBV2 | ASSGGWDEKLF
TRBJ1-6 | . | TRBV10-3 | AIGGYDNSPLH
TRBJ1-1 | . | TRBV3-1/TRBV3-2 | ASSQSGNTEAF
TRBJ1-1 | . | TRBV27 | ASSFKRATEAF
TRBJ2-5 | . | TRBV19 | ASSIASGEETQY
TRBJ1-4 | . | TRBV18 | ASSPDRVNEKLF
TRBJ2-5 | once | TRBV5-5 | ASSQDRVRETQY
TRBJ2-5 | . | TRBV5-1 | ASSSNAGFKETQY
TRBJ2-7 | . | TRBV5-1 | ASSLGGSGQGFNEQY
TRBJ1-6 | . | TRBV30 | AWMDGGSYNSPLH
TRBJ1-1 | once | TRBV5-4 | ASSLAAGGAQNTEAF
TRBJ2-1 | . | TRBV7-9 | ASSFSGAGLNEQF
TRBJ1-4 | many | TRBV5-6 | ASSTVSGDNEKLF
TRBJ1-2 | . | TRBV19 | ASSLQGYGYT
TRBJ2-1 | once | TRBV10-1 | ASSGGTGSYNEQF
TRBJ2-7 | once | TRBV6-5 | ASRIGQGGYEQY
TRBJ1-5 | . | TRBV19 | ASSIKGGSQPQH
TRBJ1-4 | once | TRBV19 | ASSIGDRFNEKLF